Each of the 6 T cell receptor beta chains below was sequenced from the same sample in a study of blood T cell repertoires in COVID-19. The assay was immunoSEQ multiplex PCR, and TCRdb's table has in-frame clones only and misses some. The sample has under 300,000 clones; roughly four fifths are singletons. Source material: PBMCs or T cells enriched from blood (not recorded which). The receptor source for this set is a man aged 50 to 60 who had recovered from COVID-19.

The rearrangement joins TRBV30 to TRBJ1-5, with 10 bases fitting TRBD1. The CDR3 extends over 14 amino acids. Looked up from germline, CDR1 is GTSNPN and CDR2 is SVGIG (reference sequence). V lost 5 bases and J lost 2; bases outside the gene matches: 3. Written as DNA, the CDR3 is TGTGCCTGGGGGGGACAGGGGCGCAATCAGCCCCAGCATTTT. Translated: CAWGGQGRNQPQHF.

The chain combines TRBV3-1 (or the pseudogene TRBV3-2) with TRBJ1-2, with 9 bases aligning to TRBD1. CDR1 and CDR2 (germline): LGHDT, YNNKEL (reference sequence). This CDR3 is built from 17 residues. Losses at the gene ends were 3 bases for V and 9 bases for J; bases not matched to a gene: 17. This chain's CDR3 is CASSHTLSGTGFSSYTF. CDR3 coding DNA: TGTGCCAGCAGCCACACCCTGTCCGGGACAGGGTTTTCGAGCTACACCTTC.

The gene calls are TRBV3-1 (or the pseudogene TRBV3-2) and TRBJ2-7, with 10 positions matching TRBD2. The CDR3 is made up of 15 amino acids. The junction had 7 bases not matched to a gene; V was cut back by 5 bases and J by 3 bases. Per germline, CDR1 LGHDT and CDR2 YNNKEL (reference sequence). CDR3 residues: CASSVGTSAYYEQYF. CDR3 coding DNA: TGTGCCAGCAGCGTCGGGACTAGCGCCTACTACGAGCAGTACTTC.

The chain is built from TRBV2 and TRBJ1-2; TRBD1 agrees at 7 bases. The V gene end was trimmed by 5 bases and the J gene end by 7 bases; junction bases not matched to a gene: 13. Germline V CDR1 and CDR2: SNHLY, FYNNEI. The CDR3 is 15 residues long. In DNA form, the CDR3 reads TGTGCCAGCAGTATGCGACAGGGAAGCCTTGTTGGCTACACCTTC. Translating it yields CASSMRQGSLVGYTF. The whole variable domain, remainder taken from reference TRBV2 and TRBJ1-2, is EPEVTQTPSHQVTQMGQEVILRCVPISNHLYFYWYRQILGQKVEFLVSFYNNEISEKSEIFDDQFSVERPDGSNFTLKIRSTKLEDSAMYFCASSMRQGSLVGYTFGSGTRLTVV.

CDR3 in DNA: TGTGCCAGCAGTTTTACGGGGTATGGCTACACCTTC. It yields the protein CASSFTGYGYTF. This sequence joins TRBV6-5 and TRBJ1-2, with D hard to call. V lost 4 bases, J lost 5 bases, and 8 bases lay in between. Per germline, CDR1 MNHEY and CDR2 SVGAGI. This CDR3 spans 12 amino acids.

The chain uses TRBV13 and TRBJ1-2, with 7 bases that match TRBD1. The CDR3 is made up of 15 amino acids. The germline V gene encodes CDR1 PRHDT and CDR2 FYEKMQ (reference sequence). The trim removed 3 bases at V and 2 bases at J, leaving 6 bases unmatched. CDR3: CASSLEGARNYGYTF. The CDR3 coding sequence is TGTGCCAGCAGCTTGGAGGGGGCGCGGAACTATGGCTACACCTTC.